One sample yielded the 18 T cell receptor beta chains listed below, sequenced in a study of blood T cell repertoires in COVID-19. The method was immunoSEQ multiplex PCR; TCRdb's version includes in-frame clones alone and lacks a portion of them. The sample shows just over 300,000 clones, roughly 89% of them seen only once. The sample consisted of PBMCs or T cells enriched from blood (not recorded which). The receptor set was obtained from a woman aged 18 to 35 who had recovered from COVID-19.

The chain uses TRBV6-2 or TRBV6-3 and TRBJ1-6; D is perhaps TRBD1 (6 bases). Per the germline V gene, CDR1 is MNHEY and CDR2 is SVGEGT. The CDR3 extends over 17 amino acids. V was shortened by 2 bases and J by 8 bases, with 19 bases between the two germline ends. The CDR3, as DNA: TGTGCCAGCAGTTACCTCGACGGGACACTTCGAGATTCACCCCTCCACTTT. It is translated as CASSYLDGTLRDSPLHF.

J is TRBJ2-7 and V is TRBV4-1; 8 positions agree with TRBD1. The CDR3 is made up of 15 amino acids. The germline CDR1 and CDR2 sequences are MGHRA and YSYEKL. J lost 3 bases, V lost 4 bases, and 8 bases had no gene match. The CDR3 is CASSRDRSIDYEQYF. In nucleotides, the CDR3 is TGCGCCAGCAGCCGGGACAGGAGCATCGACTACGAGCAGTACTTC.

This clone showed up just once. The V gene is TRBV11-2, the J gene TRBJ2-1; 10 nucleotides match TRBD2. The germline gives CDR1 SGHAT, CDR2 FQNNGV. After removal of 5 bases from V and 5 bases from J, the junction contained 12 bases not matched to a gene. The CDR3 has 17 residues. The CDR3 sequence: CASSRPMGTSVDNEQFF. For the CDR3, the DNA is TGTGCCAGCAGCCGTCCTATGGGGACTAGCGTCGACAATGAGCAGTTCTTC.

This sequence joins TRBV9 and TRBJ2-7; 7 bases agree with TRBD1. Germline loops: CDR1 SGDLS, CDR2 YYNGEE. This CDR3 spans 14 amino acids. Trimming cost V 3 bases and J 2 bases; bases outside gene matches: 5. The CDR3 is CASSATGTAYEQYF. The CDR3, as DNA: TGTGCCAGCAGCGCAACCGGGACAGCCTACGAGCAGTACTTC. Combining the CDR3 with reference TRBV9 and TRBJ2-7 gives the whole variable domain DSGVTQTPKHLITATGQRVTLRCSPRSGDLSVYWYQQSLDQGLQFLIQYYNGEERAKGNILERFSAQQFPDLHSELNLSSLELGDSALYFCASSATGTAYEQYFGPGTRLTVT.

The V and J genes are TRBV4-3 and TRBJ1-4; 7 nucleotides line up with TRBD1. Germline V gene lookup returns CDR1 LGHNA and CDR2 YSLEER. This CDR3 spans 15 amino acids. J was trimmed by 5 bases and V by 6 bases; bases with no gene match: 9. The CDR3 nucleotides read TGCGCCAGCAGTCTCTCCGGGACAGCAAATGAAAAACTGTTTTTT. It codes for CASSLSGTANEKLFF.

The chain combines TRBV28 with TRBJ2-3; 12 bases line up with TRBD2. This CDR3 comprises 14 residues. Germline V gene data show CDR1 as MDHEN and CDR2 as SYDVKM. J lost 7 bases, V lost 8 bases, and 7 bases had no gene match. CDR3: CASGLLAGGHTQYF. CDR3 DNA sequence: TGTGCCAGCGGATTACTAGCGGGGGGTCATACGCAGTATTTT.

The rearrangement uses TRBV27 and TRBJ2-1; a weak D match, TRBD1 (5 bases). CDR3 length: 16 residues. Per the germline V gene, CDR1 is MNHEY and CDR2 is SMNVEV (reference sequence). The V end lost 2 bases, the J end lost 7 bases, and 18 bases lay between the germline ends. In DNA, the CDR3 is TGTGCCAGCAGTTTAGGGTGGCAGGGTGGGCTGAATGAGCAGTTCTTC. Translation: CASSLGWQGGLNEQFF.

This chain joins TRBV3-1 (or the pseudogene TRBV3-2) and TRBJ2-7; no definite D call. CDR1 LGHDT and CDR2 YNNKEL come from the germline V gene (reference sequence). The CDR3 length is 15 residues. V lost 3 bases and J 3 bases, leaving 15 bases between the germline ends. CDR3 amino acids: CASSQPGSYLYEQYF. The CDR3 region has the DNA TGTGCCAGCAGCCAGCCCGGGTCATACCTCTACGAGCAGTACTTC.

The chain uses TRBV20-1 and TRBJ2-7, with a tentative D call TRBD1 (6 bases). Trimming left V 3 bases short and J 1 base short, with 10 bases between. Germline lookup yields CDR1 DFQATT and CDR2 SNEGSKA (reference sequence). CDR3 length equals 13 residues. The DNA of the CDR3 is TGCAGTGCTAGTCCAACAGGGTCCTACGAGCAGTACTTC. Translating it yields CSASPTGSYEQYF.

This clone was seen only a few times. The rearrangement uses TRBV2 and TRBJ2-7; no definite D call. CDR1 and CDR2 from the germline V gene are SNHLY and FYNNEI. Trimming stripped 8 bases from V and 1 base from J, with 9 bases between. The CDR3 runs 12 residues. DNA for the CDR3: TGTGCCAGCGGAGTCACATCCTACGAGCAGTACTTC. Protein: CASGVTSYEQYF. Full variable domain (missing parts from reference TRBV2 and TRBJ2-7): EPEVTQTPSHQVTQMGQEVILRCVPISNHLYFYWYRQILGQKVEFLVSFYNNEISEKSEIFDDQFSVERPDGSNFTLKIRSTKLEDSAMYFCASGVTSYEQYFGPGTRLTVT.

This clone is a singleton in its sample. The chain links TRBV29-1 to TRBJ2-2, with a weak D call TRBD1 (5 bases). Germline V lookup: CDR1 SQVTM, CDR2 ANQGSEA. There are 15 residues in the CDR3. Trimming shortened V by 3 bases and J by 3 bases, and 14 bases separated the two germline ends. CDR3 protein: CSVDPPTEDTGELFF. DNA of the CDR3: TGCAGCGTTGACCCTCCGACAGAAGACACCGGGGAGCTGTTTTTT.

The chain joins TRBV28 to TRBJ1-5; possible D gene TRBD1, 5 bases. The CDR3 is made up of 14 amino acids. With 6 bases removed from V and 6 bases from J, the gap between germline ends came to 15 bases. Per germline, CDR1 MDHEN and CDR2 SYDVKM. The CDR3: CASSQAGESQPQHF. The CDR3 DNA reads TGTGCCAGCAGCCAAGCGGGGGAAAGTCAGCCCCAGCATTTT.

The chain links TRBV28 to TRBJ2-1; 7 nucleotides agree with TRBD2. The CDR3 is made up of 16 amino acids. Germline assignment: CDR1 MDHEN and CDR2 SYDVKM. V was clipped by 5 bases and J by 8 bases; unmatched bases: 15. The CDR3 region is CASSTEAGVLLHEQFF. The CDR3 nucleotides are TGTGCCAGCAGTACGGAGGCGGGAGTCCTTCTCCATGAGCAGTTCTTC.

The rearrangement joins TRBV19 to TRBJ2-3, with unresolved D. In germline, CDR1 is LNHDA, CDR2 SQIVND (reference sequence). This CDR3 comprises 12 residues. Trimming shortened V by 11 bases and J by 7 bases, and 16 bases separated the two germline ends. DNA of the CDR3: TGTGCCTCAATCGGAGCATCTTATACGCAGTATTTT. As protein: CASIGASYTQYF.

CDR3 nucleotide sequence: TGTGCCAGCAGCTTGGTCCGACAGAACACTGAAGCTTTCTTT. Residues: CASSLVRQNTEAFF. The J gene is TRBJ1-1, the V gene TRBV7-2; no reliable D call. There are 14 residues in the CDR3. V was shortened by 3 bases and J by 1 base, with 9 bases between the two germline ends. Looked up from germline, CDR1 is SGHTA and CDR2 is FQGNSA.

The genes are TRBV19 and TRBJ1-5, with D perhaps TRBD1 (5 bases). From germline, CDR1 is LNHDA and CDR2 SQIVND (reference sequence). CDR3 length: 15 residues. Trimming removed 8 bases from V and 7 bases from J, with 21 bases in between. The CDR3 bases are TGTGCCAGTGGGCCGGGACCGGGAGGAGAACAGCCCCAGCATTTT. Its protein is CASGPGPGGEQPQHF.

The chain combines TRBV28 with TRBJ1-5; the match to TRBD1 covers 7 bases. Germline V lookup: CDR1 MDHEN, CDR2 SYDVKM. V shed 3 bases, J shed 3 bases, and the junction held 5 bases outside the gene matches. The CDR3 runs 15 residues. CDR3 nucleotide sequence: TGTGCCAGCAGTTTCGGGGACAGCGACAATCAGCCCCAGCATTTT. Protein sequence: CASSFGDSDNQPQHF.

The chain recombines TRBV10-3 with TRBJ1-1; D gene ambiguous. Germline-derived CDR1 and CDR2 are ENHRY and SYGVKD. CDR3 length: 15 residues. Trimming cost V 2 bases and J 3 bases, with 13 bases left between them. CDR3 sequence: CAISERGPGDTEAFF. The CDR3 DNA is TGTGCCATCAGTGAGCGAGGGCCCGGGGACACTGAAGCTTTCTTT.